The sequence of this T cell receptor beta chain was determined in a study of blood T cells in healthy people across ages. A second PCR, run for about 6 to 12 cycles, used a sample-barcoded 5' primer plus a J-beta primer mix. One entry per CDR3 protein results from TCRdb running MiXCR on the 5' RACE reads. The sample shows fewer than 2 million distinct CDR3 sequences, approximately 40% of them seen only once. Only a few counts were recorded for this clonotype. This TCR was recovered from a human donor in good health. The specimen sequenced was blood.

The CDR3 loop is CRPAETNYGYTF. DNA of the CDR3: TGCAGGCCCGCTGAAACTAACTATGGCTACACCTTC. The chain combines TRBV20-1 with TRBJ1-2; D remains ambiguous. The length of the CDR3 is 12 residues. Germline assignment: CDR1 DFQATT and CDR2 SNEGSKA (reference sequence).